One and the same sample provided the 27 T cell receptor beta chains below, sequenced in a study of blood T cells in healthy people across ages. A J-beta primer mix and a sample-barcoded 5' primer were used in a second PCR of about 7 to 12 cycles. TCRdb re-analysed the 5' RACE reads in MiXCR, keeping a single row per CDR3 protein. Among around 870,000 distinct CDR3 sequences, less than 35% were seen once, and the ten largest hold 15% to 20%. The sample consisted of blood. These receptors originate from a woman of 80 years or more in good health.

On this clonotype itself: Possible read error: a much larger clone is one base away. This chain uses TRBV28 with TRBJ2-4, with D uncertain. The CDR3 runs 12 residues. Germline loops: CDR1 MDHEN, CDR2 SYDVKM. This CDR3 is CASSLFENIRYF. In DNA, the CDR3 is TGTGCCAGCAGTTTATTTGAAAACATTCGGTACTTC. The variable domain in full, completed from reference TRBV28 and TRBJ2-4, reads DVKVTQSSRYLVKRTGEKVFLECVQDMDHENMFWYRQDPGLGLRLIYFSYDVKMKEKGDIPEGYSVSREKKERFSLILESASTNQTSMYLCASSLFENIRYFGAGTRLSVL.

This clonotype has more than one count but fewer than ten. V usage is TRBV20-1 and J usage is TRBJ2-5; TRBD1 might be the D (5 bases). V gave up 4 bases and J gave up 11 bases, with 11 bases separating them. Germline V gene data show CDR1 as DFQATT and CDR2 as SNEGSKA (reference sequence). The CDR3 is 10 amino acids. The CDR3 here is CSAIRGAQYF. As DNA, the CDR3 is TGCAGTGCTATAAGGGGTGCGCAGTACTTC.

The chain couples TRBV7-2 to TRBJ2-5, with D perhaps matching TRBD2 (5 bases). The CDR3 consists of 16 residues. Germline CDR1 and CDR2: SGHTA and FQGNSA. The V end was cut by 1 base, the J end by 5 bases, with 17 bases between. Here the CDR3 reads CASSLVRISWEETQYF. CDR3 bases: TGTGCCAGCAGCTTAGTGAGGATTAGTTGGGAGGAGACCCAGTACTTC.

The gene calls are TRBV29-1 and TRBJ1-1; the D gene is possibly TRBD1 (6 bases). The germline V and J ends were trimmed by 5 bases and 5 bases, with 18 bases remaining between them. Germline-derived CDR1 and CDR2 are SQVTM and ANQGSEA. The CDR3 spans 14 residues. In nucleotides, the CDR3 is TGCAGCGTTACCTACAGACAGGTCGGTACTGAAGCTTTCTTT. Residues: CSVTYRQVGTEAFF.

This clonotype was picked up many times. CDR3 nucleotide sequence: TGTGCCGCTACCTCGTTTACGGATACGCAGTATTTT. This encodes CAATSFTDTQYF. The rearrangement links TRBV30 to TRBJ2-3; D gene unclear. CDR1 and CDR2 from the germline V gene are GTSNPN and SVGIG (reference sequence). This CDR3 comprises 12 residues. Trimming pared 8 bases from V and 6 bases from J, leaving 15 bases between.

Details on this clonotype: Germline and junction disagree at one end, which may indicate a read error. The chain's CDR3 is CAGSLAGTNGYTF. The DNA for the CDR3 is TGTGCCGGCAGCCTCGCAGGGACAAATGGTTACACCTTC. V and J are TRBV12-3 or TRBV12-4 and TRBJ1-2; a possible D gene is TRBD1 (6 bases). The CDR3 is 13 residues long.

This clonotype was counted only a few times. The chain employs TRBV18 and TRBJ1-1; no firm D call. Germline CDR1 and CDR2: KGHSH and LQKENI. Trimming removed 0 bases from V and 10 bases from J, with 12 bases in between. The CDR3 is made up of 13 amino acids. The CDR3 loop reads CASSPPSVFGAFF. Written as DNA, the CDR3 is TGTGCCAGCTCACCACCTTCGGTTTTCGGAGCTTTCTTT.

The table lists this clonotype with many counts. The chain carries TRBV7-9 and TRBJ2-5; TRBD1 is a possible D gene (6 bases). The germline CDR1 and CDR2 sequences are SEHNR and FQNEAQ (reference sequence). The ends were cut back, 5 bases at V and 9 bases at J, with 22 bases in the middle. The CDR3 consists of 15 residues. The CDR3 loop reads CASSGSGTQKAAQYF. CDR3 DNA: TGTGCCAGCAGCGGATCCGGGACACAAAAGGCGGCCCAGTACTTC.

J is TRBJ2-7 and V is TRBV5-8; possible D gene TRBD2, 6 bases. Germline CDR1 SGHTS, CDR2 YDEGEE. Trimming cost V 4 bases and J 2 bases, with 19 bases left between them. There are 16 residues in the CDR3. CDR3 sequence (DNA): TGTGCCAGCAGCACTGGGGGGTCTCTCCGACCCTACGAGCAGTACTTC. Amino acid sequence: CASSTGGSLRPYEQYF.

V gene TRBV20-1 combines with J gene TRBJ2-1; 12 nucleotides line up with TRBD2. The CDR3 covers 15 residues. The ends lost 6 bases at V and 3 bases at J; junction bases unmatched: 6. From germline, CDR1 is DFQATT and CDR2 SNEGSKA (reference sequence). This CDR3 reads CSANRLAGDYNEQFF. CDR3 in DNA: TGCAGTGCAAACCGACTAGCGGGGGACTACAATGAGCAGTTCTTC.

The chain has TRBV29-1 and TRBJ2-1, with D possibly TRBD1 on 6 matching bases. Between the trimmed V and J ends, which lost 4 bases and 4 bases, there was a span of 14 bases. This CDR3 region has 14 residues. Germline lookup yields CDR1 SQVTM and CDR2 ANQGSEA. CDR3 sequence reads: CSVVPDSWYNEQFF. Here the CDR3 DNA reads TGCAGCGTTGTTCCGGACAGCTGGTACAATGAGCAGTTCTTC.

Note on this clonotype: A read error may explain this, as a much larger clone is one base away. V and J are TRBV7-2 and TRBJ2-5; no firm D call. This CDR3 region has 14 residues. Germline V gene sequence: CDR1 SGHTA, CDR2 FQGNSA. V was trimmed by 5 bases and J by 11 bases, leaving 21 bases between them. The CDR3 loop reads CASSPQPALGEQYF. DNA of the CDR3: TGTGCCAGCAGCCCCCAGCCGGCTCTAGGTGAGCAGTACTTC.

As concerns this clonotype: A read error is possible here, since a much larger clone lies one base away. The chain uses TRBV6-1 and TRBJ2-7; 10 positions agree with TRBD1. Germline CDR1 reads MNHNS; CDR2 reads SASEGT. The CDR3 is 13 residues long. The CDR3 region is CASSGDRGYGQYF. The CDR3 DNA sequence: TGTGCCAGCAGCGGGGACAGGGGTTACGGGCAGTACTTC.

Details on this clonotype: This could be a read error, since a much larger clone is one nucleotide away. The chain joins TRBV4-2 to TRBJ1-5, with TRBD1 matching over 7 bases. Germline V gives CDR1 LGHNA, CDR2 YNFKEQ. The CDR3 is 18 amino acids. For the CDR3, the DNA is TGTGCCAGCAGCCAAGATCGAAAGGGGGCTAGGGGCAATCGGCCCCAGCATTTT. It encodes CASSQDRKGARGNRPQHF.

The table lists this clonotype with many counts. This chain connects TRBV7-9 to TRBJ1-2; 11 bases match TRBD1. CDR3 length: 16 amino acids. After removal of 3 bases from V and 8 bases from J, the junction contained 11 bases not matched to a gene. Germline CDR1 is SEHNR and CDR2 is FQNEAQ (reference sequence). The CDR3 DNA follows: TGTGCCAGCAGCTTCCAGTCATCGGGACAGGGGGGAGGCTACACCTTC. Its protein product is CASSFQSSGQGGGYTF.

The rearrangement joins TRBV5-4 to TRBJ1-4, with D possibly TRBD1 on 5 matching bases. Germline loops: CDR1 SGHNT, CDR2 YYREEE (reference sequence). V lost 0 bases and J 8 bases, leaving 11 bases between the germline ends. The CDR3 runs to 14 residues. DNA of the CDR3: TGTGCCAGCAGCTTGGACAGGAGTTCGGAAAAACTGTTTTTT. This sequence encodes CASSLDRSSEKLFF.

The chain uses TRBV9 and TRBJ2-3; 8 bases agree with TRBD2. Germline values: CDR1 SGDLS, CDR2 YYNGEE. This CDR3 has 15 amino acids. V lost 2 bases to trimming and J lost 4 bases; unmatched junction nucleotides: 6. The CDR3 is CASSVSGGAPDTQYF. The CDR3 DNA follows: TGTGCCAGCAGCGTTTCGGGGGGGGCCCCAGATACGCAGTATTTT.

The V and J genes are TRBV12-3 or TRBV12-4 and TRBJ2-1, with D possibly being TRBD1 (6 bases). The V gene lost 6 bases and the J gene lost 7 bases, with 19 bases spanning the gap. The CDR3 totals 15 residues. CDR3 amino acids: CASRRRDMVGNEQFF. CDR3 in DNA: TGTGCCAGCAGGCGCCGGGACATGGTCGGAAATGAGCAGTTCTTC.

This clonotype has a count of ten or more. The rearrangement uses TRBV9 and TRBJ1-2; 8 bases are a match to TRBD1. V shed 3 bases, J shed 4 bases, and the junction held 11 bases outside the gene matches. The germline CDR1 and CDR2 sequences are SGDLS and YYNGEE. CDR3 length: 16 amino acids. CDR3 DNA: TGTGCCAGCAGCGCCGGGACAGGCCTCTCAGGCTATGGCTACACCTTC. It is translated as CASSAGTGLSGYGYTF. Complete variable domain (other parts from reference TRBV9 and TRBJ1-2): DSGVTQTPKHLITATGQRVTLRCSPRSGDLSVYWYQQSLDQGLQFLIQYYNGEERAKGNILERFSAQQFPDLHSELNLSSLELGDSALYFCASSAGTGLSGYGYTFGSGTRLTVV.

This clonotype was found many times. J is TRBJ2-7 and V is TRBV12-3 or TRBV12-4, with 7 bases that match TRBD2. V gave up 8 bases and J gave up 0 bases; unmatched junction bases: 7. This CDR3 has 14 residues. The CDR3 DNA follows: TGTGCCAGCTTAGGACTAGGCAACTCCTACGAGCAGTACTTC. It yields the protein CASLGLGNSYEQYF.

In its sample, this clonotype was seen many times. The chain couples TRBV7-9 to TRBJ1-2; D not resolved. CDR1 is SEHNR and CDR2 is FQNEAQ in the germline V gene (reference sequence). This CDR3 region has 14 residues. Between the trimmed V and J ends, which lost 5 bases and 4 bases, there was a span of 14 bases. CDR3 nucleotides: TGTGCCAGCAGCCCCTACTCAGGAGGCTATGGCTACACCTTC. This gives the protein CASSPYSGGYGYTF.

This clonotype has more than one count but fewer than ten. The chain joins TRBV3-1 to TRBJ1-4; no firm D call. V lost 1 base and J 8 bases, leaving 8 bases between the germline ends. Germline V gene data show CDR1 as LGHDT and CDR2 as YNNKEL (reference sequence). The CDR3 sequence is 13 residues long. The DNA of the CDR3 is TGTGCCAGCAGCCAAGGAGGGAGAGAAAAACTGTTTTTT. This encodes CASSQGGREKLFF.

This clonotype was detected a few times. This may be a read error: a much more frequent sequence differs by one nucleotide. The gene calls are TRBV20-1 and TRBJ2-1, with 7 nucleotides matching TRBD2. The CDR3 extends over 11 amino acids. From germline, CDR1 is DFQATT and CDR2 SNEGSKA (reference sequence). The CDR3 is CRAREREEQFF. CDR3 bases: TGCAGGGCTAGAGAGCGGGAAGAGCAGTTCTTC.

This clonotype has only a few counts. A much larger clone lies a single base off, so this may be a read error. This rearrangement joins TRBV7-2 to TRBJ2-7; D tentatively fits TRBD1 or TRBD2 (5 bases each). The CDR3 covers 15 residues. From germline, CDR1 is SGHTA and CDR2 FQGNSA. Trimming shortened V by 4 bases and J by 2 bases, and 15 bases separated the two germline ends. The DNA for the CDR3 is TGTGCCAGCAGCTCTACCGGGGCAGGGCCCTACGAGCAGTACTTC. Translating gives CASSSTGAGPYEQYF. The whole variable domain, filled in from reference TRBV7-2 and TRBJ2-7, reads GAGVSQSPSNKVTEKGKDVELRCDPISGHTALYWYRQSLGQGLEFLIYFQGNSAPDKSGLPSDRFSAERTGGSVSTLTIQRTQQEDSAVYLCASSSTGAGPYEQYFGPGTRLTVT.

In its sample, this clonotype was seen many times. V gene TRBV4-2 combines with J gene TRBJ2-5; a weak D match, TRBD2 (5 bases). CDR1 is LGHNA and CDR2 is YNFKEQ in the germline V gene. Trimming left V 8 bases short and J 3 bases short, with 10 bases between. There are 12 residues in the CDR3. The CDR3 sequence: CASGRAEETQYF. In nucleotides, the CDR3 is TGTGCCAGCGGGCGGGCCGAAGAGACCCAGTACTTC.

The V call is TRBV5-1, the J call TRBJ2-5, with 8 nucleotides matching TRBD1. CDR3 length: 14 residues. The germline V gene encodes CDR1 SGHRS and CDR2 YFSETQ. V lost 6 bases to trimming and J lost 3 bases; unmatched junction nucleotides: 7. The CDR3 DNA reads TGCGCCAGCAATAACAGGGGGATCGAAGAGACCCAGTACTTC. Its protein is CASNNRGIEETQYF. The entire variable domain, with the rest obtained from reference TRBV5-1 and TRBJ2-5, is as follows: KAGVTQTPRYLIKTRGQQVTLSCSPISGHRSVSWYQQTPGQGLQFLFEYFSETQRNKGNFPGRFSGRQFSNSRSEMNVSTLELGDSALYLCASNNRGIEETQYFGPGTRLLVL.

This clonotype appeared many times. Just one base apart from a much larger clone, this may be a read error. The chain carries TRBV4-2 and TRBJ2-1; tentative D call: TRBD2 (6 bases). The J call may be wrong; the DNA end is better matched by TRBJ2-7. This CDR3 has 13 amino acids. Germline V gene data show CDR1 as LGHNA and CDR2 as YNFKEQ. CDR3 sequence reads: CASSPGGNNEQYF. The CDR3 region has the DNA TGTGCCAGCAGCCCCGGGGGAAACAATGAGCAGTACTTC.